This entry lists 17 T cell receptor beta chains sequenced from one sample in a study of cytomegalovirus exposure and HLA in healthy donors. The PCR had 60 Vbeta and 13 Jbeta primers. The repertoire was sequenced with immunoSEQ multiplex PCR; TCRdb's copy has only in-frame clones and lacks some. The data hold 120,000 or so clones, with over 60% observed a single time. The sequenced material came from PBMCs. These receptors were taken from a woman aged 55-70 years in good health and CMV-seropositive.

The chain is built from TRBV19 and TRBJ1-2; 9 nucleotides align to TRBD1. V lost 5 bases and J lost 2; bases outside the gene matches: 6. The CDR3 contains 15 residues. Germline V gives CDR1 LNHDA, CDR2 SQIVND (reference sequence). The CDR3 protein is CASSSRDRVNYGYTF. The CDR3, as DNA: TGTGCCAGTAGTTCCAGGGACAGGGTCAACTATGGCTACACCTTC.

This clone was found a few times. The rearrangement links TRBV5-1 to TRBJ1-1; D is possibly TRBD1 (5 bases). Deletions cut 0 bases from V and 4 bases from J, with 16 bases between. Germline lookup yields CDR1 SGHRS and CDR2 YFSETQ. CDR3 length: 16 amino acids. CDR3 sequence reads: CASSLGMTASGTEAFF. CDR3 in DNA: TGCGCCAGCAGCTTGGGGATGACAGCGTCTGGCACTGAAGCTTTCTTT.

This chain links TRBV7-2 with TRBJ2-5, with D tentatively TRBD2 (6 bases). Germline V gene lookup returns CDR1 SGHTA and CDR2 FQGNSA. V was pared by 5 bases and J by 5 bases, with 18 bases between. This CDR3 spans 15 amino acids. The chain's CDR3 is CASSRGTSRQETQYF. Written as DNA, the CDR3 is TGTGCCAGCAGCAGAGGGACTTCCCGGCAGGAGACCCAGTACTTC.

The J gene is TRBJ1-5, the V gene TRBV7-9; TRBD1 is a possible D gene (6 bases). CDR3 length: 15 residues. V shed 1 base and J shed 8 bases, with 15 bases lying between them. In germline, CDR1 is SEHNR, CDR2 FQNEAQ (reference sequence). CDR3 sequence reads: CASSLGLGHTEPQHF. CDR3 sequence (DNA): TGTGCCAGCAGCTTAGGACTGGGACATACGGAGCCCCAGCATTTT.

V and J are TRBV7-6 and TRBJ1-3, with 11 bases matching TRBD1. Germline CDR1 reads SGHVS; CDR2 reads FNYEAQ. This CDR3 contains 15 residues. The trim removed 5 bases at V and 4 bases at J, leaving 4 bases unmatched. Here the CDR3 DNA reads TGTGCCAGCAGCCAGGGACAGGGGGTCGGAAACACCATATATTTT. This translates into CASSQGQGVGNTIYF. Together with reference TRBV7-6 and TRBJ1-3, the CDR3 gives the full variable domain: GAGVSQSPRYKVTKRGQDVALRCDPISGHVSLYWYRQALGQGPEFLTYFNYEAQQDKSGLPNDRFSAERPEGSISTLTIQRTEQRDSAMYRCASSQGQGVGNTIYFGEGSWLTVV.

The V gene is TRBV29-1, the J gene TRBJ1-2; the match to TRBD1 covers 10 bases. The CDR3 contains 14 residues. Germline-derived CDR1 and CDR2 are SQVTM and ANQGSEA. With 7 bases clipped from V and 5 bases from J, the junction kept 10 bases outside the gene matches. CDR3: CSADGGQGVYGYTF. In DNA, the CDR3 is TGCAGCGCCGATGGAGGACAGGGGGTTTATGGCTACACCTTC.

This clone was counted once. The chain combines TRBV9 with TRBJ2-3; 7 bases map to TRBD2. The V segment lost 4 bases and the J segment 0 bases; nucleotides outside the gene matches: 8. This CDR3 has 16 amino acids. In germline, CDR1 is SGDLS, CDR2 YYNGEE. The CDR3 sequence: CASSFTSDPSTDTQYF. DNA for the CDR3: TGTGCCAGCAGCTTTACTAGCGACCCTAGCACAGATACGCAGTATTTT.

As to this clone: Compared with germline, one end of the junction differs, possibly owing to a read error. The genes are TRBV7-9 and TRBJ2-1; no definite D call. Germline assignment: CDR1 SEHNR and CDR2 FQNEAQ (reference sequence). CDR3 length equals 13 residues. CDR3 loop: CSSSFGRINEQFF. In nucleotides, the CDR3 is TGTTCCAGCAGCTTCGGCAGGATCAATGAGCAGTTCTTC.

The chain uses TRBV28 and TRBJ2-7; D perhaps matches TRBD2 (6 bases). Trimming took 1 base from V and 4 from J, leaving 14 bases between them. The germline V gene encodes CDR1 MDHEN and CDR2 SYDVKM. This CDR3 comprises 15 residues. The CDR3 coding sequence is TGTGCCAGCAGTTTATACGCGGGGCGCTTGTACGAGCAGTACTTC. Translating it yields CASSLYAGRLYEQYF.

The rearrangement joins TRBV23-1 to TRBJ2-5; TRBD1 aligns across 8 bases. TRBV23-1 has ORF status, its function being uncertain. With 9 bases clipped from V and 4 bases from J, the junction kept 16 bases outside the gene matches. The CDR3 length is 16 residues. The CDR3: CARSSTAGGFLETQYF. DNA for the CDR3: TGCGCCAGGAGTTCAACGGCAGGGGGCTTTCTAGAGACCCAGTACTTC.

CDR3 DNA: TGTGCCAGCAGTCCTATGGGACAGGGCTACAATGAGCAGTTCTTC. Amino acids: CASSPMGQGYNEQFF. The rearrangement uses TRBV6-4 and TRBJ2-1; 9 positions match TRBD1. V shed 5 bases and J 3 bases; nucleotides not matched to a gene: 5. Germline V CDR1 and CDR2: MRHNA, SNTAGT. There are 15 residues in the CDR3.

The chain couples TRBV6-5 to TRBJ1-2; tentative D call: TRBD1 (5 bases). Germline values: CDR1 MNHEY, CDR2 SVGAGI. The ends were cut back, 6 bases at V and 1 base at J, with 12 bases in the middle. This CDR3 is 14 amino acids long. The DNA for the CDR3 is TGTGCCAGCAGCCGCGGGACGGGTAACTATGGCTACACCTTC. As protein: CASSRGTGNYGYTF.

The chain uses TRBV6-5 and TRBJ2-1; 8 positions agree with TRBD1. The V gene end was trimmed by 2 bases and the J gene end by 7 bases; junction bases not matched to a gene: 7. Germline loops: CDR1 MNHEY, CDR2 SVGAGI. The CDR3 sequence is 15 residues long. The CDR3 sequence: CASSYELRGRNEQFF. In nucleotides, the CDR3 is TGTGCCAGCAGTTACGAACTCAGGGGGCGGAATGAGCAGTTCTTC.

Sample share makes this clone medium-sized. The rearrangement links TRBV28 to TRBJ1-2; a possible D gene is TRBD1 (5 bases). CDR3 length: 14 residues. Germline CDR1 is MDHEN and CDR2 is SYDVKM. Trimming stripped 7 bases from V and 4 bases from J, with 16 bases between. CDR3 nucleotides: TGTGCCAGCACTTTTAGACAGACGCTCTATGGCTACACCTTC. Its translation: CASTFRQTLYGYTF.

CDR3 sequence reads: CASSFGQGLRNQPQHF. CDR3 in DNA: TGTGCCAGCAGCTTTGGGCAGGGTCTACGCAATCAGCCCCAGCATTTT. V gene TRBV7-6 combines with J gene TRBJ1-5, with D possibly being TRBD1 (5 bases). Germline CDR1 reads SGHVS; CDR2 reads FNYEAQ. This CDR3 region has 16 residues. The V gene lost 3 bases and the J gene lost 2 bases, with 14 bases spanning the gap. Combining the CDR3 with reference TRBV7-6 and TRBJ1-5 gives the whole variable domain GAGVSQSPRYKVTKRGQDVALRCDPISGHVSLYWYRQALGQGPEFLTYFNYEAQQDKSGLPNDRFSAERPEGSISTLTIQRTEQRDSAMYRCASSFGQGLRNQPQHFGDGTRLSIL.

The CDR3 DNA follows: TGTGCCAGCAGTTTCTTTGGGGCCAACGTCCTGACTTTC. Residues: CASSFFGANVLTF. V is TRBV27 and J is TRBJ2-6; D is uncertain. This CDR3 region has 13 residues. CDR1 is MNHEY and CDR2 is SMNVEV in the germline V gene (reference sequence). The V end was cut by 3 bases, the J end by 3 bases, with 3 bases between.

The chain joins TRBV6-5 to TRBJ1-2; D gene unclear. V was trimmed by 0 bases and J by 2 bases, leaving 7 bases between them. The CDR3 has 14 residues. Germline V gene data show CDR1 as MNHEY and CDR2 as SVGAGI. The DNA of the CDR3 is TGTGCCAGCAGTTACTCCCAGAAGAACTATGGCTACACCTTC. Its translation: CASSYSQKNYGYTF.